The next 25 T cell receptor beta chains were all read from a single sample in a study of molecular identifiers for immune sequencing clone quantification. TCRdb redid the calling of the PCR reads with MiXCR, one entry per CDR3 protein. The sample consists of approximately 590,000 distinct CDR3 sequences, 25% of them appearing once. Sequencing was performed on naive CD8+ T cells from blood, with Jurkat cell RNA spiked in. Subset indicated: FACS-sorted CD8+CD4-CCR7+CD45RA+ naive T cells. Receptors originate from a human donor in good health. Some libraries in this study had Jurkat cell RNA spiked in.

This clonotype was recorded at least ten times. V gene TRBV15 combines with J gene TRBJ2-2, with TRBD1 matching 9 bases. The trim removed 3 bases at V and 2 bases at J, leaving 1 base unmatched. The CDR3 extends over 15 amino acids. CDR1 is LNHNV and CDR2 is YYDKDF in the germline V gene (reference sequence). DNA of the CDR3: TGTGCCACCAGCAGGGACAGGGGAAACACCGGGGAGCTGTTTTTT. It encodes CATSRDRGNTGELFF.

Points on this clonotype: At one end, the junction sequence differs from germline, possibly due to a read error. The V gene is TRBV28, the J gene TRBJ1-4; no clear D. This CDR3 comprises 13 residues. Germline CDR1 is MDHEN and CDR2 is SYDVKM. Here the CDR3 DNA reads TGTGCCGGCAGGAAGGGTAACGATGAAGAACTGTTTTTT. Encoded protein: CAGRKGNDEELFF.

In its sample, this clonotype was seen many times. This chain joins TRBV4-1 and TRBJ1-1; D is uncertain. The CDR3 contains 15 residues. The germline V and J ends were trimmed by 4 bases and 5 bases, with 17 bases remaining between them. Germline assignment: CDR1 MGHRA and CDR2 YSYEKL. The CDR3 nucleotides are TGCGCCAGCAGCCCAAGAGGAGGAGGAGGGACTGAAGCTTTCTTT. Protein product: CASSPRGGGGTEAFF.

This clonotype has a handful of counts. CDR3 amino acids: CSARDPGGSLPQYF. DNA of the CDR3: TGCAGTGCTAGAGATCCTGGCGGGAGCTTGCCCCAGTACTTC. The J gene is TRBJ2-5, the V gene TRBV20-1; 7 bases fit TRBD2. The J segment lost 9 bases and the V segment lost 0 bases, leaving 10 bases of the junction unmatched. Germline V gene lookup returns CDR1 DFQATT and CDR2 SNEGSKA (reference sequence). The CDR3 consists of 14 residues.

This clonotype was detected a few times. This chain connects TRBV3-1 to TRBJ2-7, with TRBD2 matching over 11 bases. This CDR3 spans 15 amino acids. Looked up from germline, CDR1 is LGHDT and CDR2 is YNNKEL (reference sequence). Trimming took 4 bases from V and 0 from J; bases not matched to a gene: 2. The CDR3 DNA reads TGTGCCAGCAGCCGGGGACTAGCGGTCTCCTACGAGCAGTACTTC. Protein product: CASSRGLAVSYEQYF.

A few counts support this clonotype. The genes are TRBV29-1 and TRBJ2-2; TRBD1 matches at 7 bases. CDR1 and CDR2 from the germline V gene are SQVTM and ANQGSEA. The CDR3 sequence is 16 residues long. V was clipped by 4 bases and J by 3 bases; unmatched bases: 11. CDR3 DNA: TGCAGCGTTGTGTTTCTGGGGACAGCCGACACCGGGGAGCTGTTTTTT. Its protein product is CSVVFLGTADTGELFF.

This clonotype was seen more than once but under ten times. This CDR3 reads CASRLGPPRGTDTQYF. DNA for the CDR3: TGCGCCAGCAGATTAGGCCCACCCCGGGGCACAGATACGCAGTATTTT. V and J are TRBV5-1 and TRBJ2-3; D is ambiguous. Trimming stripped 5 bases from V and 1 base from J, with 17 bases between. Germline V lookup: CDR1 SGHRS, CDR2 YFSETQ. The CDR3 has 16 amino acids.

This clonotype was counted at least ten times. The chain uses TRBV29-1 and TRBJ2-3; 10 bases agree with TRBD2. Germline V gene lookup returns CDR1 SQVTM and CDR2 ANQGSEA. The CDR3 runs to 15 residues. The V gene end was trimmed by 4 bases and the J gene end by 1 base; junction bases not matched to a gene: 5. The CDR3 DNA follows: TGCAGCGTTGTTTTAGGGACTAGCGGCACAGATACGCAGTATTTT. Its translation is CSVVLGTSGTDTQYF.

This clonotype was seen a handful of times. This chain uses TRBV15 with TRBJ1-5, with D uncertain. This CDR3 is built from 13 residues. CDR1 and CDR2 from the germline V gene are LNHNV and YYDKDF (reference sequence). Trimming stripped 0 bases from V and 4 bases from J, with 4 bases between. The CDR3 coding sequence is TGTGCCACCAGCAGAGATCTGAATCAGCCCCAGCATTTT. Translating it yields CATSRDLNQPQHF.

This clonotype has ten or more counts. The chain uses TRBV27 and TRBJ2-7, with 8 bases that match TRBD2. Germline values: CDR1 MNHEY, CDR2 SMNVEV (reference sequence). V was clipped by 4 bases and J by 6 bases; unmatched bases: 5. This CDR3 is 13 amino acids long. The CDR3 reads CASSSRLAPEQYF. The CDR3 bases are TGTGCCAGCAGTTCGAGACTAGCGCCCGAGCAGTACTTC.

This clonotype came up many times. The chain joins TRBV9 to TRBJ1-3, with no clear D. CDR3 length equals 17 residues. V was trimmed by 0 bases and J by 0 bases, leaving 13 bases between them. Germline V lookup: CDR1 SGDLS, CDR2 YYNGEE. The CDR3 region is CASSVASGHLSGNTIYF. The CDR3 DNA reads TGTGCCAGCAGCGTAGCTAGTGGCCACCTCTCTGGAAACACCATATATTTT.

The table lists this clonotype with many counts. J is TRBJ2-7 and V is TRBV6-2 or TRBV6-3; a possible D gene is TRBD2 (5 bases). Trimming shortened V by 8 bases and J by 7 bases, and 18 bases separated the two germline ends. Per germline, CDR1 MNHEY and CDR2 SVGEGT. This CDR3 contains 13 residues. The CDR3 sequence is CASFGLPWEEQYF. The CDR3 region has the DNA TGTGCCAGCTTTGGACTCCCCTGGGAAGAGCAGTACTTC.

This sequence joins TRBV12-5 and TRBJ2-3; no clear D gene. V gave up 0 bases and J gave up 7 bases, with 8 bases separating them. CDR1 and CDR2 (germline): LGHNT, FRNRAP. This CDR3 contains 13 residues. This CDR3 is CASGLVPDYTQYF. The CDR3 DNA is TGTGCTAGTGGTTTGGTACCTGATTATACGCAGTATTTT.

The table lists this clonotype with many counts. V usage is TRBV12-3 or TRBV12-4 and J usage is TRBJ1-4; 7 bases are shared with TRBD1. The CDR3 spans 17 residues. The V gene end was trimmed by 0 bases and the J gene end by 3 bases; junction bases not matched to a gene: 7. For the CDR3, the DNA is TGTGCCAGCAGTTTAGCCTTTACAGGGGCGGCTAATGAAAAACTGTTTTTT. Amino acids: CASSLAFTGAANEKLFF.

In its sample, this clonotype was seen many times. CDR3 nucleotides: TGCGCCAGCAGCCAAGAGGCAGGGTATAGCTACGAGCAGTACTTC. Translated: CASSQEAGYSYEQYF. The J gene is TRBJ2-7, the V gene TRBV4-1, with a weak D call TRBD1 (5 bases). Germline CDR1 and CDR2: MGHRA and YSYEKL. This CDR3 is 15 amino acids long. V was cut by 0 bases and J by 3 bases, with 12 bases left in between.

The rearrangement links TRBV20-1 to TRBJ2-5; weak D call: TRBD2 (6 bases). CDR1 is DFQATT, CDR2 SNEGSKA, per germline (reference sequence). Trimming removed 5 bases at V and 5 bases at J, with 21 bases between. The length of the CDR3 is 15 residues. Here the CDR3 DNA reads TGCAGTGCTCCCCCTCACGGGGGACTCTTGGAGACCCAGTACTTC. Its translation is CSAPPHGGLLETQYF.

This clonotype came up many times. V gene TRBV7-9 combines with J gene TRBJ1-1, with D perhaps TRBD1 (5 bases). Trimming took 7 bases from V and 1 from J, leaving 19 bases between them. CDR3 size: 16 residues. Germline CDR1 reads SEHNR; CDR2 reads FQNEAQ (reference sequence). The CDR3 nucleotides read TGTGCCAGCACCGTACTCCAAGACAGATGGAACACTGAAGCTTTCTTT. Translation: CASTVLQDRWNTEAFF.

Notes on this clonotype: A much larger clone differs by one base, so this may be a read error. This rearrangement joins TRBV4-3 to TRBJ2-3, with TRBD2 matching over 7 bases. CDR3 size: 16 residues. The germline V gene encodes CDR1 LGHNA and CDR2 YSLEER. Trimming at V came to 0 bases and at J to 5 bases, leaving 8 bases not matched to a gene. DNA of the CDR3: TGCGCCAGCAGCCAAGAGGTGACTAGCTTGGTAGATACGCAGTATTTT. This translates into CASSQEVTSLVDTQYF.

The J gene is TRBJ1-4, the V gene TRBV4-1, with no clear D. The V gene lost 2 bases and the J gene lost 7 bases, with 17 bases spanning the gap. Germline assignment: CDR1 MGHRA and CDR2 YSYEKL. This CDR3 spans 16 amino acids. The CDR3 is CASSQSPGRTGEKLFF. DNA of the CDR3: TGCGCCAGCAGCCAAAGTCCTGGCAGGACCGGTGAAAAACTGTTTTTT.

The chain combines TRBV19 with TRBJ2-7, with D hard to call. The germline V and J ends were trimmed by 0 bases and 0 bases, with 9 bases remaining between them. From germline, CDR1 is LNHDA and CDR2 SQIVND (reference sequence). The CDR3 has 15 residues. The CDR3 DNA follows: TGTGCCAGTAGTATAGACGGCGGAGCCTCCTACGAGCAGTACTTC. Its protein is CASSIDGGASYEQYF.

The genes are TRBV18 and TRBJ2-7, with TRBD2 matching over 12 bases. There are 19 residues in the CDR3. V was pared by 2 bases and J by 6 bases, with 17 bases of the junction left unmatched. CDR1 is KGHSH, CDR2 LQKENI, per germline. CDR3 coding DNA: TGTGCCAGCTCACCAGCCCGGGGGGTTCTAGCGGGAGGGCCTGGCGAGCAGTACTTC. Its translation: CASSPARGVLAGGPGEQYF.

This clonotype came up many times. In DNA form, the CDR3 reads TGTGCCAGCAGCTGGGACAGGTTTGATCAGCCCCAGCATTTT. Amino acid sequence: CASSWDRFDQPQHF. The chain couples TRBV12-3 or TRBV12-4 to TRBJ1-5; 8 nucleotides align to TRBD1. The V segment lost 6 bases and the J segment 5 bases; nucleotides outside the gene matches: 6. This CDR3 is 14 amino acids long.

The chain couples TRBV4-3 to TRBJ2-7; 13 nucleotides line up with TRBD2. Germline V gene sequence: CDR1 LGHNA, CDR2 YSLEER. The length of the CDR3 is 18 residues. J lost 0 bases, V lost 0 bases, and 5 bases had no gene match. CDR3 in amino acids: CASSQDLGLAGVSYEQYF. CDR3 nucleotides: TGCGCCAGCAGCCAAGATCTCGGACTAGCGGGAGTCTCCTACGAGCAGTACTTC.

This clonotype has at least ten counts. The chain carries TRBV12-3 or TRBV12-4 and TRBJ2-7, with no clear D. V dropped 6 bases and J dropped 0 bases, with 18 bases sitting between them. The CDR3 totals 16 residues. In nucleotides, the CDR3 is TGTGCCAGCAGCCCTCAACCCGGGCGATACTCCTACGAGCAGTACTTC. Amino acids: CASSPQPGRYSYEQYF.

The V gene is TRBV4-3, the J gene TRBJ2-7; the D call may be TRBD1 or TRBD2 (7 bases each). CDR1 and CDR2 from the germline V gene are LGHNA and YSLEER. This CDR3 contains 20 residues. The V end was cut by 0 bases, the J end by 2 bases, with 26 bases between. In nucleotides, the CDR3 is TGCGCCAGCAGCCAAGATATCGGCAGGGGGGGAGTAGCGGGCACCTACGAGCAGTACTTC. Its protein is CASSQDIGRGGVAGTYEQYF.